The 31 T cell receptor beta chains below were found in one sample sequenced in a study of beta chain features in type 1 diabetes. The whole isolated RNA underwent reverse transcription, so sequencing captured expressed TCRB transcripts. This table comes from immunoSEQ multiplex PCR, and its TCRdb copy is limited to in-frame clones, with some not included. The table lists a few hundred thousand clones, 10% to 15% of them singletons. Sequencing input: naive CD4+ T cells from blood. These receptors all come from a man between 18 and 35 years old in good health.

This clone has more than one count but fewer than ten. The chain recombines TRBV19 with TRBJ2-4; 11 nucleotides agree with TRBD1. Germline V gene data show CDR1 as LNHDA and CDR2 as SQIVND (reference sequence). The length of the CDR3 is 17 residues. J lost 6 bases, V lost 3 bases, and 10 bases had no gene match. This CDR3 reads CASSMDRGLNYGNIQYF. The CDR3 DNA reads TGTGCCAGTAGTATGGACAGGGGGCTGAATTATGGAAACATTCAGTACTTC.

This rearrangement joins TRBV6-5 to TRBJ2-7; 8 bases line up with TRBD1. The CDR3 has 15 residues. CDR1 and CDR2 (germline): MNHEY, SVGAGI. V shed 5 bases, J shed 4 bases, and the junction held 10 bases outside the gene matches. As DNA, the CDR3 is TGTGCCAGCAGTGGCTCAGGGGGCGCCGGGTACGAGCAGTACTTC. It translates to CASSGSGGAGYEQYF.

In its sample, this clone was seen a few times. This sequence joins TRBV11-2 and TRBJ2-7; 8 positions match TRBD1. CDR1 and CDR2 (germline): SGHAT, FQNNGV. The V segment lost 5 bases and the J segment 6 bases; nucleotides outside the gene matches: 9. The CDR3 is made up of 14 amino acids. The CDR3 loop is CASSTGQVKGEQYF. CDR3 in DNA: TGTGCCAGCAGCACGGGACAGGTAAAGGGCGAGCAGTACTTC.

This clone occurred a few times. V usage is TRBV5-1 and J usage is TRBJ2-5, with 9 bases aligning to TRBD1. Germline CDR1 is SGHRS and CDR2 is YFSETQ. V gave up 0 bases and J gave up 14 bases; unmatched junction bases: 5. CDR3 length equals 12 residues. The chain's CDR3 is CASSLDRTGEYF. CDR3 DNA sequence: TGCGCCAGCAGCTTGGATAGGACAGGGGAATACTTC. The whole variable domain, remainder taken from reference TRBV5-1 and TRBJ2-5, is KAGVTQTPRYLIKTRGQQVTLSCSPISGHRSVSWYQQTPGQGLQFLFEYFSETQRNKGNFPGRFSGRQFSNSRSEMNVSTLELGDSALYLCASSLDRTGEYFGPGTRLLVL.

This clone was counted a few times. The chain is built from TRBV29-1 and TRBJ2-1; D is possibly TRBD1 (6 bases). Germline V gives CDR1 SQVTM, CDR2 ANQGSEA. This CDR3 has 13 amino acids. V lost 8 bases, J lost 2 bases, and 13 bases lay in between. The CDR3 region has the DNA TGCAGCTTCCGGGACACCACCTACAATGAGCAGTTCTTC. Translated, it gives CSFRDTTYNEQFF.

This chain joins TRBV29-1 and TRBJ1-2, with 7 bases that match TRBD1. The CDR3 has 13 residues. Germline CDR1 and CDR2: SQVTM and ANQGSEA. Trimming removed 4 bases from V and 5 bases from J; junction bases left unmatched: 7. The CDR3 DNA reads TGCAGCGTTGTACGGCAGGGGGATTATGGCTACACCTTC. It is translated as CSVVRQGDYGYTF.

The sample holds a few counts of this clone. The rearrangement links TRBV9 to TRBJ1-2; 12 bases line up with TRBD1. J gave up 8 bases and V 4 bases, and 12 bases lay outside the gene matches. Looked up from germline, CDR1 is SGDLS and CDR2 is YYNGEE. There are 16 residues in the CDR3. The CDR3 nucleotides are TGTGCCAGCAGCTTAATGGGGACAGGGGGCGCGAAAGGCTACACCTTC. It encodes CASSLMGTGGAKGYTF.

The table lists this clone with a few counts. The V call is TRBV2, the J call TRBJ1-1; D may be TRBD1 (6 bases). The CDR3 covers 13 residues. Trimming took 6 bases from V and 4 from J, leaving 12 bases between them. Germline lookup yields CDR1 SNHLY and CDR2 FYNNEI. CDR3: CASRRTGTTEAFF. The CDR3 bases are TGTGCCAGCAGACGTACAGGGACCACTGAAGCTTTCTTT.

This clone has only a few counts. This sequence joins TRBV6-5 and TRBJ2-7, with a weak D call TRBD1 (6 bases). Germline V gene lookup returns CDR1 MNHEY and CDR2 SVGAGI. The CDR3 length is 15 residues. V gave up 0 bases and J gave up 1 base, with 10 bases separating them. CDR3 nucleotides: TGTGCCAGCAGTTACTCGATCAGGGGATCCTACGAGCAGTACTTC. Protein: CASSYSIRGSYEQYF.

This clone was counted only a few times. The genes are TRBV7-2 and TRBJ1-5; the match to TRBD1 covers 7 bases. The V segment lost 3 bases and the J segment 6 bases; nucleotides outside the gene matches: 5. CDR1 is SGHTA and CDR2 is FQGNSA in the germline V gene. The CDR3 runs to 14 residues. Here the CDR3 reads CASSFRQGPQPQHF. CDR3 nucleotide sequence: TGTGCCAGCAGCTTCCGACAGGGTCCTCAGCCCCAGCATTTT.

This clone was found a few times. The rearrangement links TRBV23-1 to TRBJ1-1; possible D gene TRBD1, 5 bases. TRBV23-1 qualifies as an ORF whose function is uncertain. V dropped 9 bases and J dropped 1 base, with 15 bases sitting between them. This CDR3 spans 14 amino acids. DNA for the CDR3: TGCGCCAGTTTTAAGCAAGGGGAGAACACTGAAGCTTTCTTT. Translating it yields CASFKQGENTEAFF.

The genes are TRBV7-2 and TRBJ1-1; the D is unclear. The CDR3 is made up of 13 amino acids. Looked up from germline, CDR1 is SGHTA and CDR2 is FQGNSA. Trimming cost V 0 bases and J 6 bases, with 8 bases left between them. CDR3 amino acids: CASSLAAGAEAFF. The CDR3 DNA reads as TGTGCCAGCAGCTTAGCTGCGGGAGCTGAAGCTTTCTTT.

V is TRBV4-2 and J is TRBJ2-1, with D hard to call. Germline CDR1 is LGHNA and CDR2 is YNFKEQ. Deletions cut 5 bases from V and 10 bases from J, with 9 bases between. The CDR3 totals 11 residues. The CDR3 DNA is TGTGCCAGCAGCTTGGCCAGAGAGCAGTTCTTC. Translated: CASSLAREQFF.

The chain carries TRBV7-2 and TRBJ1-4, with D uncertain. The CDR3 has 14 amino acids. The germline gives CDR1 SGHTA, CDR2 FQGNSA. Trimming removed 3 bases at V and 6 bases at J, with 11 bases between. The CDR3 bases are TGTGCCAGCAGCTTGCGGCCCCCGGATGAAAAACTGTTTTTT. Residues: CASSLRPPDEKLFF.

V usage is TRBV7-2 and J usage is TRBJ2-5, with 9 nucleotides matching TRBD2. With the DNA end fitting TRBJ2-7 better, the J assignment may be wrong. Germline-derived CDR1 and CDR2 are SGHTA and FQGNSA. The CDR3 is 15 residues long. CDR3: CASRQPGLASYEQYF. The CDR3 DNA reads TGTGCCAGCAGGCAGCCGGGACTAGCATCCTACGAGCAGTACTTC.

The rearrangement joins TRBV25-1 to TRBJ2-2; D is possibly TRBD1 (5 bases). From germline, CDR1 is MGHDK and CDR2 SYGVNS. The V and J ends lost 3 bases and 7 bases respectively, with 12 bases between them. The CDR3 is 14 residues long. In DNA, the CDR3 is TGTGCCAGCAGTGACAGGGTTTTCGGCGGGGAGCTGTTTTTT. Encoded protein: CASSDRVFGGELFF.

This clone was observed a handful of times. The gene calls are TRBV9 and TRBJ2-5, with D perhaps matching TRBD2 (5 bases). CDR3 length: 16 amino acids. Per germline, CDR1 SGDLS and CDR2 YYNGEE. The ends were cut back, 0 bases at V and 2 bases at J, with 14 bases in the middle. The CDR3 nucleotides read TGTGCCAGCAGCGTAGCACCCGGGAAGCCACAAGAGACCCAGTACTTC. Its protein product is CASSVAPGKPQETQYF. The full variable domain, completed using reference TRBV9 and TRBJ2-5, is DSGVTQTPKHLITATGQRVTLRCSPRSGDLSVYWYQQSLDQGLQFLIQYYNGEERAKGNILERFSAQQFPDLHSELNLSSLELGDSALYFCASSVAPGKPQETQYFGPGTRLLVL.

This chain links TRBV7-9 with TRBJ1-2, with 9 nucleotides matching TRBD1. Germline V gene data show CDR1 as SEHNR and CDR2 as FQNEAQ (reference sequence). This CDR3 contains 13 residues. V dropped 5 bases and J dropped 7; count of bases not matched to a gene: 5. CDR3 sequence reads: CASSPGQGAGYTF. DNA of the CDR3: TGTGCCAGCAGCCCGGGACAGGGAGCTGGCTACACCTTC.

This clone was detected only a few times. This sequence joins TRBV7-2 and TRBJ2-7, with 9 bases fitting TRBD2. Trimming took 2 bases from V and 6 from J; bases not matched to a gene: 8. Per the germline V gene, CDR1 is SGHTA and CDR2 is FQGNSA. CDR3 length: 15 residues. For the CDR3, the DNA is TGTGCCAGCAGCTTAATGCGGGGGGGCTTAGGCGAGCAGTACTTC. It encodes CASSLMRGGLGEQYF.

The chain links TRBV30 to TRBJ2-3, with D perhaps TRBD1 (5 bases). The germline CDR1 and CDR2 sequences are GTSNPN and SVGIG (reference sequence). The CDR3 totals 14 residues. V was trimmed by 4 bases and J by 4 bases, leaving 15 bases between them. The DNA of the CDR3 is TGTGCCTGGAAAGTAATGGCAGGGTCAGATACGCAGTATTTT. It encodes CAWKVMAGSDTQYF.

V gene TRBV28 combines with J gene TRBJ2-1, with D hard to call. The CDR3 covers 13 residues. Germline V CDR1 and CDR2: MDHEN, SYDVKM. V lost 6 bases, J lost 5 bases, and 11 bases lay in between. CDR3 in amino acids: CASSRYLHNEQFF. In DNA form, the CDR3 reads TGTGCCAGCAGCCGATACTTACACAATGAGCAGTTCTTC.

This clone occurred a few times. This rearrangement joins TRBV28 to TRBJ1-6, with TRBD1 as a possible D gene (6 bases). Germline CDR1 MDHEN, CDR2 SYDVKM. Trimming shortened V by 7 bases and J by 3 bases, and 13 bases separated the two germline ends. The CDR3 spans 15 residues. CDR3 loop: CASIPDSNYNSPLHF. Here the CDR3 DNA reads TGTGCCAGCATCCCGGACAGCAACTATAATTCACCCCTCCACTTT.

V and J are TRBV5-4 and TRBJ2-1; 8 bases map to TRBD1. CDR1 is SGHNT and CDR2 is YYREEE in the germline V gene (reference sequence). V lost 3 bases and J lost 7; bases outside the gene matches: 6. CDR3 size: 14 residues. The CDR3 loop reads CASSSGRGRNEQFF. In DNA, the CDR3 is TGTGCCAGCAGCTCTGGCAGGGGGCGGAATGAGCAGTTCTTC.

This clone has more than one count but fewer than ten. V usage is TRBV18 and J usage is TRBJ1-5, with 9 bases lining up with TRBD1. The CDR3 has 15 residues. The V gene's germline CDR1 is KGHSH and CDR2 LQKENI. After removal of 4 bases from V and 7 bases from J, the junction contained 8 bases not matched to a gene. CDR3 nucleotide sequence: TGTGCCAGCTCACAGGGACAGGGTATCGACCAGCCCCAGCATTTT. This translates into CASSQGQGIDQPQHF.

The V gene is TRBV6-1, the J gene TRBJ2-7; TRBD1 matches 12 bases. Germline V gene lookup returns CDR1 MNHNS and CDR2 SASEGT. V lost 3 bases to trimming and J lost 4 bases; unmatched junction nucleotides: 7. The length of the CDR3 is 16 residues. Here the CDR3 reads CASSEGQGAVQYEQYF. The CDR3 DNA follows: TGTGCCAGCAGTGAGGGACAGGGGGCGGTCCAGTACGAGCAGTACTTC.

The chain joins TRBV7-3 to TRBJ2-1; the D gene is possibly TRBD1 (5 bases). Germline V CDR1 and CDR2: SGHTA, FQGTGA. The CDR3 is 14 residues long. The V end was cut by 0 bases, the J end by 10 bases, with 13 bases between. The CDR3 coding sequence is TGTGCCAGCAGCTTAACCCCTGACAGCCCCGAGCAGTTCTTC. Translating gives CASSLTPDSPEQFF.

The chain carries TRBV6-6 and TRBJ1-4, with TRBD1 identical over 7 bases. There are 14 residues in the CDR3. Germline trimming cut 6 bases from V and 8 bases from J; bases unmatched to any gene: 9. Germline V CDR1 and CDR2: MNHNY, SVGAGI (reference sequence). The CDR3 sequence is CASSPRGLGEKLFF. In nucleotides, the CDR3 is TGTGCCAGCAGCCCCAGGGGGTTGGGGGAAAAACTGTTTTTT.

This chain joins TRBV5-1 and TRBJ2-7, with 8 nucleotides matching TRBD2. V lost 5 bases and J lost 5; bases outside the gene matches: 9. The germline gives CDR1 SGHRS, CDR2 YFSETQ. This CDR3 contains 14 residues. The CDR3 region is CASSLGRGAHEQYF. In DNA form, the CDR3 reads TGCGCCAGCAGTCTTGGGCGGGGGGCCCACGAGCAGTACTTC. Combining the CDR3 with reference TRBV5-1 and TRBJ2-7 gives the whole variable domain KAGVTQTPRYLIKTRGQQVTLSCSPISGHRSVSWYQQTPGQGLQFLFEYFSETQRNKGNFPGRFSGRQFSNSRSEMNVSTLELGDSALYLCASSLGRGAHEQYFGPGTRLTVT.

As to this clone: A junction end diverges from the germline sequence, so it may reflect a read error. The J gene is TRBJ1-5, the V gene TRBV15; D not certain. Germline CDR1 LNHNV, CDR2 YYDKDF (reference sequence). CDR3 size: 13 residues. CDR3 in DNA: TGTGCCACCAGTAGAGCCGGCAATCAGCCCCAGCATTTT. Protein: CATSRAGNQPQHF.

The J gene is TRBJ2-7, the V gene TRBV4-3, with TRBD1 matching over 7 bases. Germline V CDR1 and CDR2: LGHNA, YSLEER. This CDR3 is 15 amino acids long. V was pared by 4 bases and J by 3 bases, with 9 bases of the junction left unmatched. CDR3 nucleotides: TGCGCCAGCAGCCGAGAGACAGGGATGCTCTACGAGCAGTACTTC. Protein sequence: CASSRETGMLYEQYF.

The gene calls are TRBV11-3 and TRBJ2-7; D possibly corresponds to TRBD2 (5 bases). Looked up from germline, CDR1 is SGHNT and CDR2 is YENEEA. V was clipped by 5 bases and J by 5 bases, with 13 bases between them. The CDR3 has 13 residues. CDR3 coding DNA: TGTGCCAGCAGCCTCGGGGATGTCAACGAGCAGTACTTC. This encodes CASSLGDVNEQYF. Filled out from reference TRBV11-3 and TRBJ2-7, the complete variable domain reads EAGVVQSPRYKIIEKKQPVAFWCNPISGHNTLYWYLQNLGQGPELLIRYENEEAVDDSQLPKDRFSAERLKGVDSTLKIQPAELGDSAVYLCASSLGDVNEQYFGPGTRLTVT.